This T cell receptor (beta chain) was retrieved from a study of blood T cell repertoires in COVID-19 (dated by TCRdb to 2019 to 2021). With respect to the entire study: Collaborator samples came from the United States, Italy and Spain and covered acute and convalescent phases of COVID-19. The material from the prospective study consisted of cDNA or gDNA derived from T cells, B-cell-depleted T cells, or PBMCs. A freely available public database, intended as a resource for researchers studying the immune response to SARS-CoV-2, is where the repertoires were released. Nearly every sample came with metadata listing a de-identified subject ID, COVID-19 status, age in years and sex. Where available, HLA class I and class II types were obtained from metadata supplied by the sample provider rather than from assay-based typing. Deeply sampled blood TCRbeta repertoires from subjects exposed to, actively infected with, or recovered from COVID-19 were included in the dataset. The samples were drawn from two sources: the first 160 participants of the ongoing ImmuneRACE study, and 1,254 subjects contributed by 6 global collaborators. General conclusions and limits of the study: How much clinical and demographic metadata was included differed by source and by participant, and the metadata was provided uncurated.

One collaborating source in Seattle enrolled patients while the patients were actively infected and followed the patients over time throughout the course of disease. Whole blood was collected in K2EDTA tubes by collaborating institutions according to the institutions' own protocols. For TCRbeta analysis, collaborators shipped samples in one of three forms: frozen whole blood, isolated PBMCs, or DNA extracted from either of those sample types. In the case of this clone: This receptor's antigen is unknown. No clone much larger than this one lies a single base away; base qualities are absent.

TCRbeta CDR3 regions were amplified from genomic DNA by means of the immunoSEQ Assay, a bias-controlled multiplex PCR. On the study's bioinformatics: Nucleated cell counts per sample were estimated from amplification of reference gene primers within the assay. To quantify the absolute abundance of each unique TCRbeta CDR3 rearrangement, sequence reads were collapsed and filtered. For each sample, productive Simpson clonality was calculated by taking the square root of Simpson's diversity index across productive rearrangements. As stored in TCRdb, this immuneACCESS dataset retains in-frame rearrangements with V and J assigned. A fraction of the clones does not appear; measured against another copy, unresolved V genes explain less than half of the discrepancy, and the remainder lacks a known reason. V and J calls and clone size are those listed in that table; D and trimming were worked out from the DNA. In this sample the table shows some 180,000 clones, roughly 79% of which occur a single time. About 11% of the sample goes to the ten largest clones.

Sequences were obtained from peripheral blood. This sequence was found in a woman aged 40 to 50 with COVID-19, enrolled during active disease.

The nucleotides read TGTGCCAGCAGCAATACCAAAAGGGAGAGCTCCTATAATTCACCCCTCCACTTT. The resulting protein is CASSNTKRESSYNSPLHF. Here the chain combines TRBV6-4 and TRBJ1-6; no D gene is confidently identified. The CDR3, cysteine through phenylalanine, is 18 amino acids long. Only the CDR3 DNA is retained, 54 bases long and in frame from the first base. Relative to germline, V is 6 bases shorter and J is 0 bases shorter, with 18 bases between their ends. The germline V gene gives CDR1 as MRHNA and CDR2 as SNTAGT.